The source of this T cell receptor beta chain is a study of naive and memory T cell subsets. The V gene end was trimmed by 3 bases and the J gene end by 4 bases; junction bases not matched to a gene: 9. The CDR3 extends over 14 amino acids. Germline loops: CDR1 SQVTM, CDR2 ANQGSEA. The study's findings and limits: In naive cells, over 85% of TCR sequences were seen only once. No ground truth validated the naive and memory repertoire findings. Possibly reflecting memory cells re-expressing CD45RA, a few larger clonotypes occurred in naive repertoires, especially CD8.

An equimolar mix of two oligonucleotides served as the beta constant-region primer for TRBC1 and TRBC2. Four rounds of PCR amplified the ligated cDNA using nested alpha and beta constant-region primers plus SP2. A 12-nucleotide UMI and the SP2 primer were added to the cDNA 3' end by oligonucleotide ligation. TCRdb re-called the UMI-ligation and nested PCR reads with MiXCR, one entry per CDR3 protein. The table records roughly 100,000 distinct CDR3 sequences, approximately 14% of them present only once. This clonotype has only a few counts. The antigen is undetermined. The V call is TRBV29-1, the J call TRBJ2-7; 7 nucleotides match TRBD1. This receptor was obtained from a human donor in good health. Sequencing used naive CD8+ T cells from blood. The CDR3 nucleotides are TGCAGCGTTGAGTTCCCAGGGGGTTTATACGAGCAGTACTTC. This codes for CSVEFPGGLYEQYF.